The 20 T cell receptor beta chains reported below all come from one sample, sequenced in a study of T-cell reconstitution after alpha-beta-depleted transplantation in children. Molecular barcoding with unique molecular identifiers was used for the TCRbeta library. TCRdb re-called the PCR reads with MiXCR, one entry per CDR3 protein. The sample has over 450,000 distinct CDR3 sequences, under 12% seen once. Sequenced material: PBMCs, taken before TCRalphabeta/CD19-depleted stem cell transplant. The origin of the receptors is a child aged 2-15 years with inherited bone marrow failure, due to receive a stem cell transplant.

This clonotype showed up just a few times. The chain links TRBV4-3 to TRBJ1-3; the D is unclear. The germline gives CDR1 LGHNA, CDR2 YSLEER. Deletions cut 0 bases from V and 0 bases from J, with 12 bases between. The CDR3 is 17 amino acids. As DNA, the CDR3 is TGCGCCAGCAGCCAAGATCGGATTTCGGTCTCTGGAAACACCATATATTTT. Its protein product is CASSQDRISVSGNTIYF.

This clonotype showed up just a few times. The chain links TRBV12-3 or TRBV12-4 to TRBJ2-1, with TRBD2 matching over 7 bases. The CDR3 has 15 amino acids. Trimming removed 5 bases from V and 1 base from J; junction bases left unmatched: 5. The CDR3 here is CASSPISGSYNEQFF. Written as DNA, the CDR3 is TGTGCCAGCAGTCCCATTAGCGGGTCCTACAATGAGCAGTTCTTC.

This clonotype has ten or more counts. J is TRBJ2-2 and V is TRBV18; a weak D match, TRBD2 (6 bases). CDR1 is KGHSH, CDR2 LQKENI, per germline. The CDR3 extends over 14 amino acids. V was trimmed by 0 bases and J by 6 bases, leaving 8 bases between them. DNA of the CDR3: TGTGCCAGCTCACCACCAGGGAGGTCCGGGGAGCTGTTTTTT. Translating it yields CASSPPGRSGELFF. Filled out from reference TRBV18 and TRBJ2-2, the complete variable domain reads NAGVMQNPRHLVRRRGQEARLRCSPMKGHSHVYWYRQLPEEGLKFMVYLQKENIIDESGMPKERFSAEFPKEGPSILRIQQVVRGDSAAYFCASSPPGRSGELFFGEGSRLTVL.

At least ten counts were recorded for this clonotype. The chain uses TRBV5-1 and TRBJ2-7, with 7 positions matching TRBD1. J was trimmed by 1 base and V by 0 bases; bases with no gene match: 7. This CDR3 contains 16 residues. Germline lookup yields CDR1 SGHRS and CDR2 YFSETQ. CDR3: CASSLVSGTASYEQYF. CDR3 DNA sequence: TGCGCCAGCAGCTTGGTCTCCGGGACAGCGTCCTACGAGCAGTACTTC.

This clonotype was counted at least ten times. The chain employs TRBV7-9 and TRBJ2-2; D could derive from TRBD1 or TRBD2 (5 bases each). Germline V gene data show CDR1 as SEHNR and CDR2 as FQNEAQ (reference sequence). V gave up 4 bases and J gave up 6 bases, with 9 bases separating them. This CDR3 region has 13 residues. CDR3: CASSSLGAGELFF. The CDR3, as DNA: TGTGCCAGCAGCTCCCTGGGGGCCGGGGAGCTGTTTTTT.

The chain couples TRBV30 to TRBJ2-1; no firm D call. V was trimmed by 5 bases and J by 3 bases, leaving 5 bases between them. The CDR3 has 11 residues. Germline CDR1 GTSNPN, CDR2 SVGIG (reference sequence). The CDR3 region has the DNA TGTGCCTGGGAGGACTACAATGAGCAGTTCTTC. Protein product: CAWEDYNEQFF.

This clonotype showed up just a few times. V is TRBV15 and J is TRBJ2-5, with a weak D call TRBD2 (6 bases). V was clipped by 0 bases and J by 5 bases, with 22 bases between them. The CDR3 runs to 18 residues. The germline V gene has CDR1 LNHNV and CDR2 YYDKDF (reference sequence). The CDR3 protein is CATSREFGAQAGIETQYF. Here the CDR3 DNA reads TGTGCCACCAGCAGAGAATTTGGGGCGCAGGCGGGGATCGAGACCCAGTACTTC.

This clonotype occurred many times. The chain joins TRBV6-5 to TRBJ1-3; D not certain. Germline V CDR1 and CDR2: MNHEY, SVGAGI. Between the trimmed V and J ends, which lost 3 bases and 1 base, there was a span of 10 bases. The CDR3 has 15 amino acids. This chain's CDR3 is CASSYGSLSGNTIYF. DNA of the CDR3: TGTGCCAGCAGTTATGGCAGCCTATCTGGAAACACCATATATTTT.

This clonotype was recorded at least ten times. The chain recombines TRBV9 with TRBJ2-1; a weak D match, TRBD1 (5 bases). Per the germline V gene, CDR1 is SGDLS and CDR2 is YYNGEE. This CDR3 is 13 amino acids long. V lost 0 bases, J lost 11 bases, and 12 bases lay in between. For the CDR3, the DNA is TGTGCCAGCAGCGTAGGGGGCGGTCAAAAGCAGTTCTTC. This translates into CASSVGGGQKQFF.

Many counts were recorded for this clonotype. The gene calls are TRBV4-3 and TRBJ2-2, with a weak D call TRBD2 (6 bases). In germline, CDR1 is LGHNA, CDR2 YSLEER. This CDR3 comprises 15 residues. V lost 0 bases and J lost 3, with 8 bases in between. This CDR3 is CASSQEGDYTGELFF. As DNA, the CDR3 is TGCGCCAGCAGCCAAGAAGGGGACTACACCGGGGAGCTGTTTTTT.

This clonotype was counted many times. The gene calls are TRBV12-3 or TRBV12-4 and TRBJ2-1; 11 bases are a match to TRBD2. The CDR3 is 15 amino acids. The V segment lost 5 bases and the J segment 8 bases; nucleotides outside the gene matches: 8. The CDR3 nucleotides read TGTGCCAGCAGTCCGACTAGCGGGAAGATGTATGAGCAGTTCTTC. This translates into CASSPTSGKMYEQFF.

This clonotype was counted at least ten times. The chain joins TRBV6-1 to TRBJ1-3; D is undetermined. V was pared by 5 bases and J by 0 bases, with 11 bases between. Germline V lookup: CDR1 MNHNS, CDR2 SASEGT. CDR3 length: 15 residues. In nucleotides, the CDR3 is TGTGCCAGCAGTCCGGACCTACCCTCTGGAAACACCATATATTTT. Translating it yields CASSPDLPSGNTIYF.

The chain couples TRBV6-2 or TRBV6-3 to TRBJ2-2; 10 bases are shared with TRBD1. Germline CDR1 MNHEY, CDR2 SVGEGT. The CDR3 totals 11 residues. V was pared by 8 bases and J by 13 bases, with 4 bases of the junction left unmatched. As DNA, the CDR3 is TGTGCCAGCCGGGACAGGGGTCCGCTGTTTTTT. Residues: CASRDRGPLFF.

This clonotype occurred many times. The V and J genes are TRBV5-1 and TRBJ2-7; D tentatively reads TRBD1 or TRBD2 (5 bases each). Germline CDR1 SGHRS, CDR2 YFSETQ. This CDR3 is 14 amino acids long. The V end was cut by 0 bases, the J end by 2 bases, with 9 bases between. CDR3 nucleotide sequence: TGCGCCAGCAGCTTGGGGGACGGCCCCTACGAGCAGTACTTC. This translates into CASSLGDGPYEQYF. Filled out from reference TRBV5-1 and TRBJ2-7, the complete variable domain reads KAGVTQTPRYLIKTRGQQVTLSCSPISGHRSVSWYQQTPGQGLQFLFEYFSETQRNKGNFPGRFSGRQFSNSRSEMNVSTLELGDSALYLCASSLGDGPYEQYFGPGTRLTVT.

Worth noting for this clonotype: With a much larger clone just one base away, this may be a read error. The chain combines TRBV5-1 with TRBJ1-2; D ambiguous. The V and J ends lost 6 bases and 8 bases respectively, with 23 bases between them. Germline V CDR1 and CDR2: SGHRS, YFSETQ. This CDR3 spans 15 amino acids. The CDR3 bases are TGCGCCAGCACCGAATCCCCCGGACGGTTTCACGGCTACACCTTC. Amino acid sequence: CASTESPGRFHGYTF.

The chain has TRBV4-1 and TRBJ1-5; unclear D gene. The V gene lost 3 bases and the J gene lost 5 bases, with 8 bases spanning the gap. There are 13 residues in the CDR3. Germline V lookup: CDR1 MGHRA, CDR2 YSYEKL. This CDR3 reads CASSQMTYQPQHF. In DNA, the CDR3 is TGCGCCAGCAGCCAGATGACTTATCAGCCCCAGCATTTT.

There are many counts of this clonotype. The V call is TRBV12-3 or TRBV12-4, the J call TRBJ1-1, with TRBD1 as a possible D gene (5 bases). V lost 8 bases to trimming and J lost 0 bases, with 10 bases between them. The CDR3 is 13 residues long. CDR3: CASRDSMNTEAFF. For the CDR3, the DNA is TGTGCCAGCCGGGACTCCATGAACACTGAAGCTTTCTTT.

The gene calls are TRBV12-3 or TRBV12-4 and TRBJ2-3, with 7 bases identical to TRBD1. CDR3 length equals 17 residues. With 4 bases clipped from V and 2 bases from J, the junction kept 12 bases outside the gene matches. The CDR3: CASSSPVGDSPTDTQYF. The CDR3 nucleotides read TGTGCCAGCAGTTCACCCGTTGGGGACAGTCCCACAGATACGCAGTATTTT.

In its sample, this clonotype was seen many times. The genes are TRBV28 and TRBJ2-7, with 14 nucleotides matching TRBD2. Germline assignment: CDR1 MDHEN and CDR2 SYDVKM. The CDR3 loop spans 17 amino acids. The V gene end was trimmed by 4 bases and the J gene end by 3 bases; junction bases not matched to a gene: 8. CDR3 nucleotides: TGTGCCAGCAGTTCCCGAGCCGGGACTAGCGGGAGCTACGAGCAGTACTTC. It is translated as CASSSRAGTSGSYEQYF.

The chain has TRBV11-2 and TRBJ2-7; TRBD2 agrees at 10 bases. This CDR3 has 15 residues. The trim removed 3 bases at V and 7 bases at J, leaving 9 bases unmatched. Looked up from germline, CDR1 is SGHAT and CDR2 is FQNNGV. CDR3 in amino acids: CASSLIALAGEEQYF. The CDR3 DNA sequence: TGTGCCAGCAGCTTGATTGCGCTAGCGGGAGAAGAGCAGTACTTC.